Listed below are T cell receptor beta chains from one sample, sequenced in a study of blood T cell repertoires in COVID-19. The table came from immunoSEQ multiplex PCR; TCRdb's copy has only in-frame clones and leaves some out. The data contain around 180,000 clones, around 76% of them seen just once; the ten biggest clones take up roughly a sixth. The sequenced sample consisted of PBMCs or T cells enriched from blood (not recorded which). Source of these receptors: a woman aged 45 to 65 with acute COVID-19. Each CDR3 is given with its conserved first and last residue. Only some rows state a clone size, as once, few, many or a class for expanded clones.

J | size | V | CDR3
TRBJ1-2 | NA | TRBV28 | CASSFGTGGWRYTF
TRBJ1-1 | once | TRBV18 | CASSPMNTEAFF
TRBJ2-5 | NA | TRBV4-1 | CASSQVGSGQHQETQYF
TRBJ1-1 | NA | TRBV30 | CARRQGVVTEAFF
TRBJ2-1 | NA | TRBV7-7 | CASSLEAGAGNEQFF
TRBJ1-1 | NA | TRBV2 | CASRPQGGGNTEAFF
TRBJ2-5 | NA | TRBV18 | CASSPRTGPQETQYF
TRBJ2-1 | NA | TRBV4-3 | CASSQGILAGAYNEQFF
TRBJ1-5 | NA | TRBV2 | CASKGTDYSNQPQHF
TRBJ1-2 | few | TRBV7-8 | CASSLGQGDYGYTF
TRBJ2-2 | few | TRBV28 | CASSTRQLTGELFF
TRBJ1-2 | NA | TRBV6-6 | CASSYDGPGGYTF
TRBJ2-2 | many | TRBV7-9 | CASSLKAGRTGELFF
TRBJ2-3 | NA | TRBV7-9 | CASGDPGLAGARDTQYF
TRBJ1-4 | NA | TRBV4-3 | CASSQDPGEVATNEKLFF
TRBJ1-5 | few | TRBV27 | CASSPGDRKPNQPQHF
TRBJ1-5 | NA | TRBV12-3/TRBV12-4 | CASGLGDQPQHF
TRBJ1-5 | NA | TRBV4-1 | CASSQDLATGRFQPQHF
TRBJ1-1 | NA | TRBV4-1 | CASSQAPGGDTEAFF
TRBJ1-2 | NA | TRBV28 | CASVLGGSGGYTF
TRBJ2-6 | NA | TRBV11-2 | CASSFGTGPSGANVLTF
TRBJ2-1 | NA | TRBV6-5 | CASSYTQNNEQFF
TRBJ2-1 | NA | TRBV6-5 | CASSPTGVIYNEQFF
TRBJ1-4 | NA | TRBV18 | CASSPPGGANEKLFF
TRBJ2-2 | NA | TRBV5-1 | CASSFTQGTGELFF
TRBJ1-3 | NA | TRBV4-1 | CASSQGGTGNTIYF
TRBJ2-1 | NA | TRBV10-3 | CAIHRGQGAVDEQFF
TRBJ2-1 | NA | TRBV9 | CASSVWGDLGDEQFF
TRBJ1-1 | NA | TRBV7-2 | CASSLTQGEAFF
TRBJ2-3 | NA | TRBV29-1 | CSVDPDGLAGGDTDTQYF
TRBJ1-6 | NA | TRBV5-1 | CASSLGDTNSPLHF
TRBJ2-1 | NA | TRBV18 | CASSLRQGYEQFF
TRBJ1-2 | NA | TRBV7-2 | CASSFQDSYGYTF
TRBJ2-5 | NA | TRBV7-2 | CASSLDQNRAQETQYF
TRBJ1-2 | NA | TRBV24-1 | CATPGAPNYGYTF
TRBJ1-1 | NA | TRBV6-5 | CASSYGQGKTTEAFF
TRBJ2-2 | NA | TRBV7-3 | CASSLTNINTGELFF
TRBJ2-3 | NA | TRBV5-1 | CASSSGARDSRTDTQYF
TRBJ2-3 | NA | TRBV10-2 | CAASGTDSTDTQYF
TRBJ2-3 | few | TRBV2 | CASSEETVRTDTQYF
TRBJ1-3 | NA | TRBV11-2 | CASSFTGAGNTIYF